A single sample is the source of the 7 T cell receptor beta chains below, sequenced in a study of vaccination and CD4 T cells after COVID-19. This sample's treatment: roughly 10-day PBMC culture with coronavirus spike peptide pools or control peptides (ViraFEST assay). The collection of CD4+ T cells from the unexposed donor took place before the COVID-19 pandemic (2011-2018). An Oncomine TCR Beta short-read assay was used to sequence the DNA from cultured CD4+ T cells. It was from cultured CD4+ T cells that genomic DNA was extracted. TCRdb analysed the PCR reads with MiXCR anew, one entry per CDR3 protein. The table has several thousand distinct CDR3 sequences, 28% seen once. Their cognate antigens are unknown. Material for sequencing was CD4+ T cells from blood, cultured in vitro. The source is a human donor in good health.

The rearrangement links TRBV7-8 to TRBJ2-2; TRBD2 matches 7 bases. V was clipped by 4 bases and J by 4 bases; unmatched bases: 3. The CDR3 has 14 residues. CDR1 is SGHVS and CDR2 is FQNEAQ in the germline V gene. The CDR3, as DNA: TGTGCCAGCAGCTGGGGAGGGGTCACCGGGGAGCTGTTTTTT. Translation gives CASSWGGVTGELFF.

The chain carries TRBV10-1 and TRBJ2-7; tentatively, D is TRBD1 or TRBD2 (6 bases each). The germline CDR1 and CDR2 sequences are WNHNN and SYGVQD (reference sequence). CDR3 length equals 12 residues. V was pared by 9 bases and J by 6 bases, with 15 bases between. CDR3 DNA: TGCGCCAGTAATACCGGGGGCAGCGAGCAGTACTTC. This gives the protein CASNTGGSEQYF.

The CDR3 protein is CAISEATPGIKREQYF. In DNA, the CDR3 is TGTGCCATCAGTGAGGCTACACCCGGGATCAAAAGGGAGCAGTACTTC. This chain joins TRBV10-3 and TRBJ2-7, with D perhaps TRBD2 (5 bases). Germline CDR1 reads ENHRY; CDR2 reads SYGVKD. The V end was cut by 2 bases, the J end by 7 bases, with 21 bases between. This CDR3 contains 16 residues.

A remark on this clonotype: The junction departs from germline at one end; a sequencing error may be responsible. This rearrangement joins TRBV27 to TRBJ1-2, with 7 bases aligning to TRBD1. The germline gives CDR1 MNHEY, CDR2 SMNVEV (reference sequence). This CDR3 is built from 16 residues. CDR3 coding DNA: TGTGCCAGCAGCCCAGGGGGGGGGGGGCTTAACTATGACTACACCTTC. Its translation: CASSPGGGGLNYDYTF.

This clonotype has only a few counts. CDR3 DNA sequence: TGTGCCAGCAGCCTACAGGTGTTCGGGGACACTGAAGCTTTCTTT. Residues: CASSLQVFGDTEAFF. The chain carries TRBV7-2 and TRBJ1-1; D is possibly TRBD1 (5 bases). Germline CDR1 reads SGHTA; CDR2 reads FQGNSA. This CDR3 region has 15 residues. Between the trimmed V and J ends, which lost 5 bases and 3 bases, there was a span of 16 bases.

The chain has TRBV6-5 and TRBJ2-1; D might be TRBD1 (5 bases). The CDR3 is made up of 12 amino acids. V was clipped by 2 bases and J by 13 bases, with 12 bases between them. Looked up from germline, CDR1 is MNHEY and CDR2 is SVGAGI. The CDR3 DNA sequence: TGTGCCAGCAGTTACCCCAGGGATGTCCAGTTCTTC. Amino acids: CASSYPRDVQFF.

V and J are TRBV7-9 and TRBJ2-1, with 7 nucleotides matching TRBD1. After removal of 0 bases from V and 3 bases from J, the junction contained 5 bases not matched to a gene. The length of the CDR3 is 16 residues. The germline V gene has CDR1 SEHNR and CDR2 FQNEAQ (reference sequence). The CDR3 nucleotides are TGTGCCAGCAGCTTAGCGCCGGACAGGTACTACAATGAGCAGTTCTTC. Translation gives CASSLAPDRYYNEQFF.